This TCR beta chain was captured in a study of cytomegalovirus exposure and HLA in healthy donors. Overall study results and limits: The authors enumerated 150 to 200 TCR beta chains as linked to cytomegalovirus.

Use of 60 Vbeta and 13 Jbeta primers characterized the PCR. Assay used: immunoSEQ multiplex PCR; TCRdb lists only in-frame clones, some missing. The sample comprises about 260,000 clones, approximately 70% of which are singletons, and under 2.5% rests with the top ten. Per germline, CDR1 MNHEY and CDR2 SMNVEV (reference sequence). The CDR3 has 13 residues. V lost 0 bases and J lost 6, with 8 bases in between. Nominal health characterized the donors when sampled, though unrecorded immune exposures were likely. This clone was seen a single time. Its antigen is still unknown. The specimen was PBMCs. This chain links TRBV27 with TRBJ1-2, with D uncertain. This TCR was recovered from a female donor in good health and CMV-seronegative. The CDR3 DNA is TGTGCCAGCAGTTTATCCGGACTGAATGGCTACACCTTC. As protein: CASSLSGLNGYTF.